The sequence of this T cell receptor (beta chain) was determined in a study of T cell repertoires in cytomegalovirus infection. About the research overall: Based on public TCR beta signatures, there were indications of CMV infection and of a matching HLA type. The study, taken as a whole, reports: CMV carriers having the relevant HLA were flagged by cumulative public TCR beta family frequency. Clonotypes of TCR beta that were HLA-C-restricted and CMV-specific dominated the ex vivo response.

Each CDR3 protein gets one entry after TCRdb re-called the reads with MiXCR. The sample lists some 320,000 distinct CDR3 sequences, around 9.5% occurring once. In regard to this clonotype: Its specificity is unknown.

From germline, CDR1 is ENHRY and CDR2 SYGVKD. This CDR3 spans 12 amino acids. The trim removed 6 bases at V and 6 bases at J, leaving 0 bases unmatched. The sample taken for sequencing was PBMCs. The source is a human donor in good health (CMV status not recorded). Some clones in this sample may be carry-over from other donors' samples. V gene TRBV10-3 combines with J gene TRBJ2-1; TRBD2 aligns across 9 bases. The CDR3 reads CAIRRGGNEQFF. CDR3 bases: TGTGCCATCAGGCGGGGGGGCAATGAGCAGTTCTTC.